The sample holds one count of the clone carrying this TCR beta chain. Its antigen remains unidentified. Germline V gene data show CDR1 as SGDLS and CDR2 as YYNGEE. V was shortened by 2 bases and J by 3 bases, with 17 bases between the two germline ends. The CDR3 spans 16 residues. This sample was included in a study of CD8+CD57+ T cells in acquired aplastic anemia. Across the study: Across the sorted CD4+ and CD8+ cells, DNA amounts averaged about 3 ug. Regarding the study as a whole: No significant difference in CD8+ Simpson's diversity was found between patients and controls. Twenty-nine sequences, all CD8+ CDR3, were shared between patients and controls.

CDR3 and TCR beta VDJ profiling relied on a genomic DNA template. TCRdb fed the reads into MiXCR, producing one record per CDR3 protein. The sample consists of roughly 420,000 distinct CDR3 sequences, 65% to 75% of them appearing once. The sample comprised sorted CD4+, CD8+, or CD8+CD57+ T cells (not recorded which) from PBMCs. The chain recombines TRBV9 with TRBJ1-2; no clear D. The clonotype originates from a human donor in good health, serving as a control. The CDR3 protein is CASSVRGRLGDYGYTF. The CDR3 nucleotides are TGTGCCAGCAGCGTGCGAGGACGTCTCGGAGACTATGGCTACACCTTC.